What follows describes a single T cell receptor (beta chain). The data were taken from a study of shared clonotypes between healthy human individuals. Germline CDR1 is SGHVS and CDR2 is FQNEAQ. This CDR3 contains 16 residues. V shed 2 bases, J shed 0 bases, and the junction held 4 bases outside the gene matches. Produced via immunoSEQ multiplex PCR; TCRdb's table is partial and in-frame only. The profile shows some 900,000 clones, 70% to 85% of them singletons. The rearrangement links TRBV7-8 to TRBJ1-5, with TRBD1 matching 7 bases. Sequencing was performed on memory CD4+ T cells sorted from blood. The subset here: CD45RA-negative fraction. This TCR derives from a man younger than 35 in good health. The CDR3 is CASSLTTGVSNQPQHF. Written as DNA, the CDR3 is TGTGCCAGCAGCTTAACCACAGGGGTTAGCAATCAGCCCCAGCATTTT.